Included here is one T cell receptor (beta chain) sequence, with context. Its antigen is not identified. These data come from a study of cytomegalovirus exposure and HLA in healthy donors. Whole-study findings and limits: In vitro data verified a few CMV-associated chains as specific for CMV antigens. Researchers catalogued about 150 TCR beta chains as cytomegalovirus-associated.

CDR1 and CDR2 (germline): MNHEY, SVGAGI. V was trimmed by 0 bases and J by 7 bases, leaving 15 bases between them. This CDR3 is built from 15 residues. The method was immunoSEQ multiplex PCR; TCRdb's version includes in-frame clones alone and lacks a portion of them. The data contain about 150,000 clones, 86% of them singletons. This chain connects TRBV6-5 to TRBJ1-2; no clear D. The sequence derives from a man between 18 and 29 years old in good health and CMV-seropositive. The source material was PBMCs. CDR3: CASSYSSGVGGGYTF. The CDR3 DNA sequence: TGTGCCAGCAGTTACTCCTCCGGAGTAGGAGGTGGCTACACCTTC.